The rows below give T cell receptor beta chains drawn from one sample of a study of blood T cell repertoires in COVID-19. The method was immunoSEQ multiplex PCR; TCRdb's version includes in-frame clones alone and lacks a portion of them. This table holds about 25,000 clones, 88% found once. Input material: peripheral blood. These receptors all stem from a man aged 65 to 85 with acute or convalescent COVID-19. Each CDR3 is given without its conserved first and last residue. Fields, in order: J gene, V gene, CDR3 protein.

>TRBJ2-1|TRBV3-1/TRBV3-2
ASSLTRGLEQF
>TRBJ2-1|TRBV19
ASSISDNEQF
>TRBJ1-2|TRBV7-2
ASSSAGGQNYGYT
>TRBJ2-1|TRBV2
ASSGVQGARNEQF
>TRBJ2-7|TRBV3-1/TRBV3-2
ASSQEVAGMQY
>TRBJ2-3|TRBV29-1
SFTGAAVADTQY
>TRBJ1-2|TRBV4-3
ASSPDRGDGYGYT
>TRBJ1-2|TRBV9
ASSFGVNYGYT
>TRBJ2-1|TRBV5-8
ASSLMQASYNEQF
>TRBJ1-4|TRBV7-9
ASTSRDVEKLF
>TRBJ1-2|TRBV6-5
ASSYGGTPNYGYT
>TRBJ2-7|TRBV2
ASRRQGAYEQY
>TRBJ2-5|TRBV7-3
ASSLRVSRGRRETQY
>TRBJ1-2|TRBV28
ASSLPDRGGGYT
>TRBJ2-1|TRBV11-2
ASNTGGSYNEQF
>TRBJ1-3|TRBV7-8
ASSYSAGGSGNTIY
>TRBJ1-2|TRBV6-1
ASSETGEGYT
>TRBJ1-5|TRBV6-6
ASSYQGARNQPQH
>TRBJ1-1|TRBV11-2
ASSSGDLAANTEAF
>TRBJ1-6|TRBV3-1/TRBV3-2
ASSQVVANSPLH
>TRBJ1-5|TRBV5-5
ASSLDSYQPQH
>TRBJ2-7|TRBV9
ASSVAGRTGLYEQY
>TRBJ1-1|TRBV15
ATSTGAGTGWTEAF
>TRBJ2-3|TRBV7-9
ASSLVLAGSTDTQY
>TRBJ1-5|TRBV29-1
SVALGGYDGNQPQH
>TRBJ1-5|TRBV2
ASSEVWGSYTQPQH
>TRBJ2-5|TRBV5-4
ASSGTGARETQY
>TRBJ1-5|TRBV9
ASSVGTGVQPQH
>TRBJ1-1|TRBV29-1
SVQNPIQGGTEAF
>TRBJ1-1|TRBV14
ASSLWGQGTEAF
>TRBJ1-1|TRBV4-1
ASSEAGGRNTEAF
>TRBJ1-4|TRBV5-6
ASSFGGRNEKLF
>TRBJ2-7|TRBV4-3
ASSQGLAGYYEQY
>TRBJ2-2|TRBV2
ASGGTGHPGELF
>TRBJ2-2|TRBV6-5
ASKEQGLTGELF
>TRBJ1-1|TRBV6-1
ASSDLRNTEAF
>TRBJ2-7|TRBV7-2
ASSSQVSGRTVQY
>TRBJ2-1|TRBV7-3
ASSRLAGGGGEQF
>TRBJ1-2|TRBV6-5
ASTPSLTGSDGYT
>TRBJ1-2|TRBV19
ASSGPRAVN
>TRBJ2-7|TRBV27
ASSLKTGSDEQY
>TRBJ2-7|TRBV18
ASSPPGLAGSYEQY
>TRBJ2-4|TRBV13
ASSRERDIQY
>TRBJ2-5|TRBV7-2
ASTPTAGETQY
>TRBJ1-4|TRBV2
ASRLTGGPTNEKLF
>TRBJ1-1|TRBV4-2
ASSRQPMNTEAF
>TRBJ1-1|TRBV28
ASSLGQKNTEAF
>TRBJ2-2|TRBV4-3
ASSQDWGQPHGELF
>TRBJ2-2|TRBV7-9
ASSLLSGQGAGTGELF
>TRBJ2-3|TRBV5-1
ASSSGLAESTDTQY
>TRBJ1-4|TRBV28
ASSPAGFEKLF
>TRBJ2-3|TRBV29-1
SVVGRTLGTTQY
>TRBJ2-7|TRBV3-1/TRBV3-2
ASSQGQDYEQY
>TRBJ2-7|TRBV5-4
ASSNRAEGSYEQY
>TRBJ1-2|TRBV18
ASSPTTGGYGYT
>TRBJ1-3|TRBV14
ASSQDIWGGRRNTIY
>TRBJ1-5|TRBV7-8
ASSWGQGNQPQH
>TRBJ1-1|TRBV7-2
ASSLYRNTEAF
>TRBJ2-7|TRBV3-1/TRBV3-2
ASSQDRLYEQY
>TRBJ2-7|TRBV5-4
ASSIRLLSIHEQY